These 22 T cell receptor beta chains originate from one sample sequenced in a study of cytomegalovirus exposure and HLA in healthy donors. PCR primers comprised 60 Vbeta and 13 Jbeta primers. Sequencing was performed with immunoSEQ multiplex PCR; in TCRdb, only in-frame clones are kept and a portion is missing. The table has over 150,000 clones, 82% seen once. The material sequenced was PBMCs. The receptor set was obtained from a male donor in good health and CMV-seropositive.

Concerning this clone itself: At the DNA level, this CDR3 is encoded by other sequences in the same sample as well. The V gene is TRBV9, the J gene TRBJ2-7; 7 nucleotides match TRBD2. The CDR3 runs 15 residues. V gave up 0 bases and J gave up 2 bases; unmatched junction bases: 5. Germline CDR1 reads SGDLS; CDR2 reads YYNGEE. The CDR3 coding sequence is TGTGCCAGCAGCGTAGGGTCGGGGGGACCCTACGAGCAGTACTTC. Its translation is CASSVGSGGPYEQYF.

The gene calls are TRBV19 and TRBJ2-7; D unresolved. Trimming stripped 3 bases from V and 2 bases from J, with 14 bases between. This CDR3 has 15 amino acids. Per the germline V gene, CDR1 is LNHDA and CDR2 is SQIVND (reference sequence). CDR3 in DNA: TGTGCCAGTAGTATTGCGGCAGTCCCGGCCTACGAGCAGTACTTC. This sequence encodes CASSIAAVPAYEQYF.

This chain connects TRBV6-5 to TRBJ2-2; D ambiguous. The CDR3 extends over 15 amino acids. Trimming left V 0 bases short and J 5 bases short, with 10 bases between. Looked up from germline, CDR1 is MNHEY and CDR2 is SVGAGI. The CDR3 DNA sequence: TGTGCCAGCAGTTACTCCAGGCTTCGGACCGGGGAGCTGTTTTTT. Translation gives CASSYSRLRTGELFF.

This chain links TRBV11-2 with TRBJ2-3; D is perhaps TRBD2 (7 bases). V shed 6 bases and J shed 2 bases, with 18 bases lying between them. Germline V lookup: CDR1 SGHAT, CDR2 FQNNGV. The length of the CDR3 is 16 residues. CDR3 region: CASRGGAGAYTDTQYF. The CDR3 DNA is TGTGCCAGCAGGGGGGGGGCAGGGGCATACACAGATACGCAGTATTTT.

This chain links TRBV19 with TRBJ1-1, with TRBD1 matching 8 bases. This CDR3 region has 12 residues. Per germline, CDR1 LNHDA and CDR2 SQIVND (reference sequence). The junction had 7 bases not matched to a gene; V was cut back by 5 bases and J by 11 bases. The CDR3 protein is CASSPRQGKAFF. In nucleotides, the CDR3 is TGTGCCAGTAGTCCCCGACAGGGGAAGGCTTTCTTT.

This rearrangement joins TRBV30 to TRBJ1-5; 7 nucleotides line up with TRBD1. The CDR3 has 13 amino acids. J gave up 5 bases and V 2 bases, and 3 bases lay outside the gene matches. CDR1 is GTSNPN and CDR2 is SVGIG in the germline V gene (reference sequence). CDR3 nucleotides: TGTGCCTGGAGTTTTGACAGGGATCAGCCCCAGCATTTT. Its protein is CAWSFDRDQPQHF.

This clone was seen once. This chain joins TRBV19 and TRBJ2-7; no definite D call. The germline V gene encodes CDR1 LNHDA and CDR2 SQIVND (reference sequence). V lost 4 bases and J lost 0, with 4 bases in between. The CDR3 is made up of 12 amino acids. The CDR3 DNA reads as TGTGCCAGTAGTACCAGCTCCTACGAGCAGTACTTC. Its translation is CASSTSSYEQYF.

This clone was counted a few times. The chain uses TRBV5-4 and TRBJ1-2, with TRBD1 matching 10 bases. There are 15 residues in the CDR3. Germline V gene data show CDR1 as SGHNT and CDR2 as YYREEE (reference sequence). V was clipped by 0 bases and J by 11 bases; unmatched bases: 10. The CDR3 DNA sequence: TGTGCCAGCAGCTTGGAACTTTGGGACAGGGGATGTTACACCTTC. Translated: CASSLELWDRGCYTF.

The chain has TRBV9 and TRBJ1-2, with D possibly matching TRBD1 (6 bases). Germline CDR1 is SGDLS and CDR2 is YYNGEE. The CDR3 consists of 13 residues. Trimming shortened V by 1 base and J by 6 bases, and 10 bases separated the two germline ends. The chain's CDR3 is CASSVYHRDGYTF. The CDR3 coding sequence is TGTGCCAGCAGCGTATACCACAGGGATGGCTACACCTTC.

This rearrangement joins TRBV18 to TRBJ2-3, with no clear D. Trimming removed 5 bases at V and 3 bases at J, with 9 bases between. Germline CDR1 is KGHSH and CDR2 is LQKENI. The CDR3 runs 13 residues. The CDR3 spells CASSSLGTDTQYF. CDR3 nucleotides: TGTGCCAGCTCATCTCTAGGTACAGATACGCAGTATTTT.

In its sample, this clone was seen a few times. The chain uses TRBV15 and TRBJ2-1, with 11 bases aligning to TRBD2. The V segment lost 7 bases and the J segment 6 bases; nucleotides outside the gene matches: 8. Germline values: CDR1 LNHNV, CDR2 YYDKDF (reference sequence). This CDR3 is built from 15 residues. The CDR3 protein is CATTQLAGVVNEQFF. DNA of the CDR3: TGTGCCACCACTCAACTAGCGGGGGTGGTCAATGAGCAGTTCTTC. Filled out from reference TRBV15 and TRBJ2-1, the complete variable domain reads DAMVIQNPRYQVTQFGKPVTLSCSQTLNHNVMYWYQQKSSQAPKLLFHYYDKDFNNEADTPDNFQSRRPNTSFCFLDIRSPGLGDTAMYLCATTQLAGVVNEQFFGPGTRLTVL.

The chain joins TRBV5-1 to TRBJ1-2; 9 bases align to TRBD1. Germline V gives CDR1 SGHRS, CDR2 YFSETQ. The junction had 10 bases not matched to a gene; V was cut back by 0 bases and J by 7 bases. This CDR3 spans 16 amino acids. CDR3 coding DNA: TGCGCCAGCAGCTTGGAAGGAACAGGGGGCGCGGGTGGCTACACCTTC. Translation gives CASSLEGTGGAGGYTF.

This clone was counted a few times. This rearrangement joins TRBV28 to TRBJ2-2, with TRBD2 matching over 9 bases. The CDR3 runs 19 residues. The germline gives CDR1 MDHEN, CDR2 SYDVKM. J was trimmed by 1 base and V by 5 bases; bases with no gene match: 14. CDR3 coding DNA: TGTGCCAGCAGTCCCCTGTGGCGGGAGGGCCGAATGAACACCGGGGAGCTGTTTTTT. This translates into CASSPLWREGRMNTGELFF.

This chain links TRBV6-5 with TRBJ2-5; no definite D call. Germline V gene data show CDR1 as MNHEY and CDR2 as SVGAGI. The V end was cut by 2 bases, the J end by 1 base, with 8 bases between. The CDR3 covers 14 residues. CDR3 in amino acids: CASSYGGSQETQYF. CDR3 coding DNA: TGTGCCAGCAGTTACGGTGGCAGCCAAGAGACCCAGTACTTC.

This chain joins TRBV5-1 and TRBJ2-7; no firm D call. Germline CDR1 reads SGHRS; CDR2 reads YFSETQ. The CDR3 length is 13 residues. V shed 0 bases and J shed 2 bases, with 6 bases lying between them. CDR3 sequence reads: CASSLVDTYEQYF. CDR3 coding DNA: TGCGCCAGCAGCTTGGTTGACACCTACGAGCAGTACTTC.

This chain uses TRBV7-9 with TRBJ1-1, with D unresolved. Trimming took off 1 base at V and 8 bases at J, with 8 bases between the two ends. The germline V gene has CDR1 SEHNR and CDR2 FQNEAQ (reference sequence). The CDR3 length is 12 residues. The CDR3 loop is CASSLDQMEAFF. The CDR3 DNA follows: TGTGCCAGCAGCTTAGATCAGATGGAAGCTTTCTTT.

CDR3 region: CASLASEMNTEAFF. CDR3 nucleotide sequence: TGTGCCAGCCTAGCCAGCGAGATGAACACTGAAGCTTTCTTT. The rearrangement joins TRBV7-8 to TRBJ1-1; no reliable D call. V was trimmed by 8 bases and J by 0 bases, leaving 13 bases between them. Per the germline V gene, CDR1 is SGHVS and CDR2 is FQNEAQ. This CDR3 comprises 14 residues.

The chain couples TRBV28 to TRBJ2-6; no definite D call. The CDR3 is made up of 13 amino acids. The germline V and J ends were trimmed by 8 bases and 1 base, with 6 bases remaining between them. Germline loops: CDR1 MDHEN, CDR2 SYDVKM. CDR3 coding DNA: TGTGCCAGCTACAATTCTGGGGCCAACGTCCTGACTTTC. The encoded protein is CASYNSGANVLTF.

The CDR3 region has the DNA TGTGCCAGCAGCTTAGCCCTCGGGGGAGGGGCGGACACTGAAGCTTTCTTT. Residues: CASSLALGGGADTEAFF. This chain uses TRBV7-8 with TRBJ1-1; D may be TRBD1 (5 bases). V was trimmed by 0 bases and J by 3 bases, leaving 17 bases between them. The CDR3 sequence is 17 residues long. CDR1 SGHVS and CDR2 FQNEAQ come from the germline V gene.

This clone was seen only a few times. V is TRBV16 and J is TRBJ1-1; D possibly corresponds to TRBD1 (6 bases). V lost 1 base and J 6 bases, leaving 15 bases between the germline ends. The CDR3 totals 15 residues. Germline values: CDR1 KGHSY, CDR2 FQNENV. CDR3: CASSQLQGYSSEAFF. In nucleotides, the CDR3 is TGTGCCAGCAGCCAATTACAGGGTTATTCTTCTGAAGCTTTCTTT.

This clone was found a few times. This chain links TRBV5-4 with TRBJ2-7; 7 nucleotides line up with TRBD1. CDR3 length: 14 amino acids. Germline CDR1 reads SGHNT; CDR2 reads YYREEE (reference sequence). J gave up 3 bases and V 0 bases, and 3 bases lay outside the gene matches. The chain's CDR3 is CASSLADRSYEQYF. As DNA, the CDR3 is TGTGCCAGCAGCTTGGCGGACAGGAGCTACGAGCAGTACTTC.

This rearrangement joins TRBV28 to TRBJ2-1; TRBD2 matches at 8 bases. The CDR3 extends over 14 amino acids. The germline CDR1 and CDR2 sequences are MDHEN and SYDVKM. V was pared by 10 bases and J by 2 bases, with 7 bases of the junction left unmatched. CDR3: CATFREGAYNEQFF. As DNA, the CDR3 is TGTGCCACCTTTCGGGAGGGTGCCTACAATGAGCAGTTCTTC.